This T cell receptor beta chain stems from a study of graft-versus-host responses after intestinal transplantation. Overall study context: The whole recipient group had anti-thymocyte globulin induction followed by tacrolimus and steroids for around 3 years.

In regard to this clone: Its antigen is undetermined.

Points from the study as a whole: GvH clones turned up in recipient marrow; some had shown up first in ileum or blood.

Produced via immunoSEQ multiplex PCR; TCRdb's table is partial and in-frame only. Among tens of thousands of clones listed, roughly 93% were seen once. Germline assignment: CDR1 SGHVS and CDR2 FQNEAQ. The CDR3 totals 17 residues. The V and J ends lost 2 bases and 4 bases respectively, with 19 bases between them. This sequence joins TRBV7-8 and TRBJ2-3; D is perhaps TRBD2 (5 bases). The receptor was derived from a human donor who received an intestinal transplant. The sample consisted of unstimulated CD8+ T cells sorted from spleen or lymph node cells, taken before intestinal transplant. CDR3 sequence: CASSLTPGGADPDTQYF. CDR3 nucleotide sequence: TGTGCCAGCAGCTTAACCCCCGGAGGAGCCGACCCAGATACGCAGTATTTT.